These T cell receptor beta chains were read from a single sample in a study of glioma-infiltrating T cells. TCRdb ran MiXCR on the multiplex PCR reads and lists one entry per CDR3 protein. The sample includes approximately 130,000 distinct CDR3 sequences, under 25% of them seen just once. The sequencing input was glioma tissue, nonneoplastic brain tissue, or PBMCs (not recorded which). These receptors all stem from a human donor with low-grade glioma or glioblastoma, undergoing nonglioma brain surgery, or in good health (not recorded which). Each CDR3 is given with its conserved first and last residue. A D gene is named only where the DNA matches it firmly. Only part of the rows carry a size: once, few, many, or a class if the clone is expanded.

D | size | J | V | DNA | CDR3
. | many | TRBJ2-3 | TRBV4-2 | TGTGCCAGCAGCCAAGAAGGGCCCCGGGGTACAGATACGCAGTATTTT | CASSQEGPRGTDTQYF
. | many | TRBJ1-1 | TRBV4-1 | TGCGCCAGCAGCCAAGTACCAAAGAACACTGAAGCTTTCTTT | CASSQVPKNTEAFF
. | few | TRBJ2-5 | TRBV12-3/TRBV12-4 | TGTGCCAGCAGTTTGGGGCAGATCCAAGAGACCCAGTACTTC | CASSLGQIQETQYF
. | . | TRBJ1-1 | TRBV19 | TGTGCCAGTAGCATGCAGCAGGGGAGGGGCACTGAAGCTTTCTTT | CASSMQQGRGTEAFF
TRBD2 | many | TRBJ2-1 | TRBV11-2 | TGTGCCAGCAGCTTAAGCGGGGGGGCAGATGAGCAGTTCTTC | CASSLSGGADEQFF
. | many | TRBJ1-6 | TRBV2 | TGTGCCAGCAGTGAACCACCTGCGGGGACCGCACCCCTCCACTTT | CASSEPPAGTAPLHF
. | few | TRBJ2-2 | TRBV20-1 | TGCAGTGCTAGAGTACAGGGATCCGGCGGGGAGCTGTTTTTT | CSARVQGSGGELFF
. | . | TRBJ2-5 | TRBV2 | TGTGCCACCAGTGAACCGACAGGTCTGATCCGGGAGACCCAGTACTTC | CATSEPTGLIRETQYF
. | few | TRBJ1-5 | TRBV7-9 | TGTGCCAGCAGCCCAGCGACAGGAAATCAGCCCCAGCATTTT | CASSPATGNQPQHF
. | . | TRBJ2-2 | TRBV28 | TGTGCCAGCAGCCGAGGACCAGCCGGGGAGCTGTTTTTT | CASSRGPAGELFF
. | many | TRBJ2-1 | TRBV27 | TGTGCCAGCAGGCCCTGGGGGGCGGGGAATGAGCAGTTCTTC | CASRPWGAGNEQFF
. | . | TRBJ2-1 | TRBV4-1 | TGCGCCAGCAGCAAAGGGCCCCACCTTACGGATGAGCAGTTCTTC | CASSKGPHLTDEQFF
. | many | TRBJ1-2 | TRBV27 | TGTGCCAGCAGTTTATTCCCTCCGGGGAGGGGTAACTATGGCTACACCTTC | CASSLFPPGRGNYGYTF
. | few | TRBJ1-1 | TRBV11-3 | TGTGCCAGCAGCTCCCGGACTGAAGCTTTCTTT | CASSSRTEAFF
. | . | TRBJ1-2 | TRBV2 | TGTGCCAGCAGTGTGGGGATTTATGGCTACACCTTC | CASSVGIYGYTF
TRBD1 | many | TRBJ2-1 | TRBV27 | TGTGCCAGCAGTCTGACAGGGTACAGTGAGCAGTTCTTC | CASSLTGYSEQFF
. | few | TRBJ2-2 | TRBV6-1 | TGTGCCAGCACCGGTGGCTCCGCCGGGGAGCTGTTTTTT | CASTGGSAGELFF
. | many | TRBJ2-6 | TRBV6-1 | TGTGCCAGCAGTGGCACCGGGACACTTAAGGCCTCTGGGGCCAACGTCCTGACTTTC | CASSGTGTLKASGANVLTF
. | few | TRBJ1-1 | TRBV6-1 | TGTGCCAGCACCCCAGGGACACCGGCCGTGAACACTGAAGCTTTCTTT | CASTPGTPAVNTEAFF
TRBD1 | many | TRBJ1-2 | TRBV20-1 | TGCAGTGCTAGACGACAGGGGGTGTATGGCTACACCTTC | CSARRQGVYGYTF
. | . | TRBJ1-1 | TRBV11-3 | TGTGCCAGCAGCTGGGACATCCTGAACACTGAAGCTTTCTTT | CASSWDILNTEAFF
TRBD2 | . | TRBJ2-3 | TRBV7-2 | TGTGCCAGCAGCTTAGAGAGCGGGGGGCACACAGATACGCAGTATTTT | CASSLESGGHTDTQYF
. | few | TRBJ1-6 | TRBV20-1 | TGCAGTGCTACCTCCGGGACCGCCTATAATTCACCCCTCCACTTT | CSATSGTAYNSPLHF
. | medium-sized | TRBJ1-2 | TRBV27 | TGTGCCAGCAGGATTTCGGGATCAAACTATGGCTACACCTTC | CASRISGSNYGYTF
. | . | TRBJ2-6 | TRBV19 | TGTGCCAGTACTCACAGGGAGAACTCTGGGGCCAACGTCCTGACTTTC | CASTHRENSGANVLTF
. | . | TRBJ2-5 | TRBV3-1 | TGTGCCAGCAGCGAACACCGGGAGACCCAGTACTTC | CASSEHRETQYF
. | many | TRBJ2-3 | TRBV6-1 | TGTGCCAGCAGGAGACCGACAGGAAATCCCCTCACAGATACGCAGTATTTT | CASRRPTGNPLTDTQYF
. | few | TRBJ1-4 | TRBV20-1 | TGCAGTGCTAGAGATCCCGTTCTGACTAATGAAAAACTGTTTTTT | CSARDPVLTNEKLFF
. | many | TRBJ1-4 | TRBV28 | TGTGCCAGCACCAAGGGGGGAGTGAATAATGAAAAACTGTTTTTT | CASTKGGVNNEKLFF
. | few | TRBJ2-3 | TRBV20-1 | TGCAGTGCTAGTGGACTATCGACCACAGATACGCAGTATTTT | CSASGLSTTDTQYF
. | . | TRBJ1-3 | TRBV12-3/TRBV12-4 | TGTGCCAGCAGCGCGAGTGGAAACACCATATATTTT | CASSASGNTIYF
TRBD2 | . | TRBJ2-3 | TRBV14 | TGTGCCAGCAGCCACGGACTAGCGGGGGGATATACGCAGTATTTT | CASSHGLAGGYTQYF
. | . | TRBJ1-2 | TRBV6-1 | TGTGCCAGCAGTGAAGCATGGACATCGTTCTATGGCTACACCTTC | CASSEAWTSFYGYTF
. | many | TRBJ2-3 | TRBV7-9 | TGTGCCAGCAGCTTCCAAGGACTCGTCCCGCAGTATTTT | CASSFQGLVPQYF
. | many | TRBJ1-1 | TRBV24-1 | TGTGCCACCAGTGGGGCAGCGGACGGGAACACTGAAGCTTTCTTT | CATSGAADGNTEAFF
TRBD1 | . | TRBJ2-3 | TRBV14 | TGTGCCAGCACCATTACAGGGGCCCCCGGAGATACGCAGTATTTT | CASTITGAPGDTQYF
. | few | TRBJ1-4 | TRBV2 | TGTGCCAGCAGTGAAGACAGGGAGTCAGAACTGTTTTTT | CASSEDRESELFF
. | . | TRBJ2-1 | TRBV20-1 | TGCAGTGCTAGAGATCCGGGGATATCCTACAATGAGCAGTCCTTC | CSARDPGISYNEQSF
. | few | TRBJ2-2 | TRBV11-3 | TGTGCCAGCAGCTTAAAGCGGGCGGGGACCGGGGAGCTGTTTTTT | CASSLKRAGTGELFF